Reported below is one TCR beta chain. The data originate from a study of preoperative IRX-2 immunotherapy in early breast cancer. Noted treatment: preoperative locoregional IRX-2 cytokine immunotherapy. Preoperative locoregional IRX-2 cytokine immunotherapy was tested in the phase Ib source study. Clones were read by immunoSEQ multiplex PCR, and TCRdb kept only the in-frame ones, dropping some. The table lists roughly 99,000 clones, 70% to 90% of them singletons. Germline V CDR1 and CDR2: MGHDK, SYGVNS. V lost 6 bases to trimming and J lost 6 bases; unmatched junction nucleotides: 7. The CDR3 totals 13 residues.

The TCR sequence derives from a human donor with breast cancer. Sample: tumor tissue, taken after IRX-2 immunotherapy. The rearrangement joins TRBV25-1 to TRBJ2-7; 8 bases are a match to TRBD2. The CDR3 coding sequence is TGTGCCAGCAGATCTAGCGGGTCGGTCGAGCAGTACTTC. This sequence encodes CASRSSGSVEQYF.